This paragraph reports one T cell receptor (beta chain). This CDR3 has 17 residues. V lost 11 bases, J lost 6 bases, and 16 bases stayed unmatched. Germline CDR1 is MDHEN and CDR2 is SYDVKM. The entry originates in a study of blood T cell repertoires in COVID-19. TCRdb's table, derived via immunoSEQ multiplex PCR, lists solely in-frame clones and lacks some. The repertoire holds 20,000 or so clones, with around 92% as singletons. Input material: peripheral blood. This sequence joins TRBV28 and TRBJ2-2; 12 nucleotides agree with TRBD2. The receptor was derived from a woman aged 70-85 years with active COVID-19. CDR3 sequence: CAASLGGLAGGSGELFF. The CDR3 DNA reads TGTGCCGCTAGCTTGGGAGGGCTAGCGGGAGGGTCCGGGGAGCTGTTTTTT.